This T cell receptor (beta chain) came from a study of memory CD4+ T cells and cytomegalovirus serostatus (dated by TCRdb to between 2017 and 2020). About the study as a whole: The cohort comprised roughly 35 healthy Belgian adults, 9 CMV seropositive and 24 CMV seronegative. CD4+ memory TCRbeta repertoires of a Belgian cohort with known cytomegalovirus serostatus were sequenced in order to replicate a published TCR-based CMV serostatus classifier. What the authors observed across the whole study: Only CD4+CD45RO+ memory cells were sequenced, in contrast to the original study, in which naive and memory CD4+ and CD8+ populations were covered. On the Belgian cohort, the classifier built on the original framework reached a median bootstrapped AUC of roughly 0.96, with a 95% CI of 0.76-1.00. CMV serostatus prediction reached a median bootstrapped AUC of about 0.94 with the original framework and 0.9 to 0.93 with a US-trained random forest. Of 164 previously reported CMV-associated TCRbeta sequences, some 67 appeared in the CD4+ memory repertoires, each in one to five individuals. The results were interpreted as suggesting that the CMV-associated TCR signature is mostly present in the CD4+ memory repertoire.

In the germline V gene, CDR1 corresponds to SNHLY and CDR2 to FYNNEI. The CDR3 runs 13 amino acids, cysteine and phenylalanine included. Only the CDR3 DNA stays, 39 bases, in frame from base 1. V is pared back by 4 bases and J by 4 bases, with 10 bases lying between the germline termini. This clone occurred a few times. Its antigen target is currently unknown. It has no much larger one-base neighbor in the sample; base qualities were not kept. Single viable CD3+CD4+CD8-CD45RO+ cells were sorted as memory CD4+ T cells on a FACSAria II. CMV serostatus was determined with a Roche Elecsys assay detecting serum IgG against CMV pp150, pp28, p38 and p52. After thawing, total CD4+ T cells were enriched by positive selection with CD4 magnetic microbeads. Samples originated from another study that specifically interrogated the CD4+ T cell memory repertoire. Following standard operating procedures, peripheral blood mononuclear cells were isolated and cryopreserved, while serum was kept at -80 degrees C. Staining used CD3-PerCP (BW264/56), CD4-APC (RPA-T4), CD45RO-PE (UCHT1) and CD8-Pacific Orange (3B5) antibodies, with Sytox blue excluding non-viable cells.

Genomic DNA was extracted from sorted cells with the Quick-DNA Microprep Kit. Amplification of TCRbeta DNA was done with the immunoSEQ hsTCRbeta kit, following the protocol from the manufacturer. An Illumina MiSeq instrument was used to sequence the TCRbeta libraries. In the authors' own workflow: Removing out-of-frame sequences left some 2.4 million distinct TCRbeta sequences, an average of approximately 61,000 per individual. Two values were used to score each individual: the count of some 150 previously reported CMV-associated TCRbeta sequences and the total count of productive distinct TCRbeta sequences. A beta-binomial model was reimplemented in Python, and random forests from scikit-learn, run with default parameters, were trained on data from the US cohort. Classifier performance on the Belgian cohort was summarized as median AUC with percentile confidence intervals over 10,000 bootstrap iterations. In TCRdb, the immuneACCESS table is reduced to in-frame sequences with V and J assigned. These tables do not hold every clone; where another copy was compared, an unresolved V gene accounts for under half, and the others remain unexplained. The V and J calls and the clone size are those of that table, but D and trimming were determined from the DNA. The sample profile shows under 80,000 clones; approximately 78% of them were found once. 0.85% to 0.95% of the sample is taken by the ten largest.

The chain joins TRBV2 to TRBJ2-5, with the D gene not confidently named. Specimen: memory CD4+ T cells from blood. The receptor comes from an adult in good health and CMV-seronegative. The CDR3 is CASSARERETQYF. The bases read TGTGCCAGCAGTGCTAGGGAAAGAGAGACCCAGTACTTC. The variable domain in full, with residues beyond the CDR3 obtained from the reference TRBV2 and TRBJ2-5 genes, is EPEVTQTPSHQVTQMGQEVILRCVPISNHLYFYWYRQILGQKVEFLVSFYNNEISEKSEIFDDQFSVERPDGSNFTLKIRSTKLEDSAMYFCASSARERETQYFGPGTRLLVL.